The 6 T cell receptor beta chains in this list originate from one sample, sequenced in a study of tumor and adjacent non-tumor tissue in lung cancer. Three rounds of nested PCR, following a modified ARM-PCR protocol, produced the TCRbeta library. In TCRdb, the multiplex PCR reads were re-called with MiXCR into one record per CDR3 protein. The sample includes 60,000 to 85,000 distinct CDR3 sequences, 76% seen only once; the top ten take 40% to 55%. This sample's RNA came from whole unsorted tissue. More than 3 cm separated this lung sample from the edge of the tumor. Input material: distant non-tumor lung tissue. The source is a man aged 55 to 70 with non-small cell lung cancer.

In its sample, this clonotype was seen once. One end of the junction is discordant with germline, which a read error may explain. V gene TRBV6-2 or TRBV6-3 combines with J gene TRBJ1-2; perhaps TRBD1 as D (5 bases). The CDR3 runs to 15 residues. Germline-derived CDR1 and CDR2 are MNHEY and SVGEGT. The CDR3 nucleotides are TGTGCCAGCAGACAGTCTGGCAGGGCCAACTATGGCTACAGCTTT. Translating it yields CASRQSGRANYGYSF.

This chain links TRBV6-2 or TRBV6-3 with TRBJ1-5; D may be TRBD1 (5 bases). The CDR3 runs 14 residues. V was pared by 6 bases and J by 13 bases, with 22 bases between. Germline V gene lookup returns CDR1 MNHEY and CDR2 SVGEGT. This CDR3 reads CASRGDLGNHPQHF. As DNA, the CDR3 is TGTGCCAGCAGGGGGGACTTAGGCAATCACCCTCAGCATTTT.

Regarding this clonotype: An end of the junction differs from the germline gene, which may be a read error. V and J are TRBV11-1 and TRBJ2-1, with a tentative D call TRBD2 (5 bases). CDR3 length: 16 residues. Germline V CDR1 and CDR2: SGHAT, FQDESV (reference sequence). CDR3 sequence (DNA): TGCGCCAGCAGCTCCTCTTTCGGGGAAACCTACAATGAGCAGTTCTTC. Protein sequence: CASSSSFGETYNEQFF.

In its sample, this clonotype is medium-sized. V and J are TRBV11-1 and TRBJ2-7, with unresolved D. V shed 3 bases and J shed 2 bases, with 11 bases lying between them. This CDR3 comprises 14 residues. Germline loops: CDR1 SGHAT, CDR2 FQDESV (reference sequence). The CDR3 DNA follows: TGTGCCAGCAGCTTGAAAATCGGTCCCTACGAGCAGTACTTC. Amino acid sequence: CASSLKIGPYEQYF.

A word on this clonotype: At one end the junction does not follow the germline gene, possibly because of a read error. The chain joins TRBV28 to TRBJ1-3; tentative D call: TRBD1 (5 bases). Germline V lookup: CDR1 MDHEN, CDR2 SYDVKM. CDR3 size: 13 residues. The DNA for the CDR3 is TGTGACAGCAGTTCAGGGATTGTGGACACTATATATTTT. It yields the protein CDSSSGIVDTIYF.

Note on this clonotype: An end of the junction differs from the germline gene, which may be a read error. The chain is built from TRBV28 and TRBJ2-2; D is possibly TRBD1 or TRBD2 (5 bases each). The CDR3 contains 16 residues. Germline V gene sequence: CDR1 MDHEN, CDR2 SYDVKM. The DNA of the CDR3 is TGTGCCAGCAGCTTGCCGGGACCGATGGACACCGGGGAGCTCTTTTTT. It translates to CASSLPGPMDTGELFF.